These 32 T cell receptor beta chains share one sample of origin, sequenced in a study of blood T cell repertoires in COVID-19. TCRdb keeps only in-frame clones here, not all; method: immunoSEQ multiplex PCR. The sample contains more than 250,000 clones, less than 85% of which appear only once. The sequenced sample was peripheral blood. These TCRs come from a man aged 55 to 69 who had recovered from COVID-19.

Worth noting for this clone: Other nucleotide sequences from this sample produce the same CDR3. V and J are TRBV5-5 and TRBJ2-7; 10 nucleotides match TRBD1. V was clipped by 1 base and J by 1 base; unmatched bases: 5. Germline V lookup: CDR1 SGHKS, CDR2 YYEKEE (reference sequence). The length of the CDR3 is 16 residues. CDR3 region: CASSLSGTGVSYEQYF. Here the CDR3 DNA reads TGTGCCAGCAGCTTGTCCGGGACAGGGGTATCCTACGAGCAGTACTTC.

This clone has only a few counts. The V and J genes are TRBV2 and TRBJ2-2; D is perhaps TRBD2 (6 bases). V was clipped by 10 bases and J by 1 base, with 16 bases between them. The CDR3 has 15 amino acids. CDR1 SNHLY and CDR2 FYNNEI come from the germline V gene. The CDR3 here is CAIAAGTVNTGELFF. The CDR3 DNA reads TGTGCCATCGCGGCGGGGACCGTGAACACCGGGGAGCTGTTTTTT.

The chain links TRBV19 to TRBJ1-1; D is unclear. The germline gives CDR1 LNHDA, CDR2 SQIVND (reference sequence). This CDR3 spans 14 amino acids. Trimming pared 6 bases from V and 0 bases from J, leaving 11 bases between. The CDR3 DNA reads TGTGCCAGTAGCTCCGCAGTCATGAACACTGAAGCTTTCTTT. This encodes CASSSAVMNTEAFF.

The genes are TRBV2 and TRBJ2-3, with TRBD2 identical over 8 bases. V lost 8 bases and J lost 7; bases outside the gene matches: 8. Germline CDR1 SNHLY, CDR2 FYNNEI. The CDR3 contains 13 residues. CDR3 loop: CASGTSLGYTQYF. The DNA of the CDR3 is TGTGCCAGCGGGACTAGTTTAGGATATACGCAGTATTTT.

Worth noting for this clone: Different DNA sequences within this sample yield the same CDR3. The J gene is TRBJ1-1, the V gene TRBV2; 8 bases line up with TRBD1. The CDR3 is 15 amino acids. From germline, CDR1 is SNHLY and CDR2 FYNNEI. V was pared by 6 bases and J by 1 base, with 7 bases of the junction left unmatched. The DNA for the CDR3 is TGTGCCAGCAGGGAGGACAGGGCCCGGAACACTGAAGCTTTCTTT. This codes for CASREDRARNTEAFF. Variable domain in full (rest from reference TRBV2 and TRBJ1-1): EPEVTQTPSHQVTQMGQEVILRCVPISNHLYFYWYRQILGQKVEFLVSFYNNEISEKSEIFDDQFSVERPDGSNFTLKIRSTKLEDSAMYFCASREDRARNTEAFFGQGTRLTVV.

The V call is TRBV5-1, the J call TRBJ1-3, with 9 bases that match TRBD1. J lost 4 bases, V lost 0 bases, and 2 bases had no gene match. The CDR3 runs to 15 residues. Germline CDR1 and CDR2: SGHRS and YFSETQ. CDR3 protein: CASSLGQGVGNTIYF. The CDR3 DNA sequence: TGCGCCAGCAGCTTGGGACAGGGGGTCGGAAACACCATATATTTT.

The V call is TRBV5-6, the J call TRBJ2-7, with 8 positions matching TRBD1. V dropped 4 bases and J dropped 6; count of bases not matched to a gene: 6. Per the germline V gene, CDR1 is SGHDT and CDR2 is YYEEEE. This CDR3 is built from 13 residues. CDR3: CASSRTGFGEQYF. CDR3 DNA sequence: TGTGCCAGCAGCAGGACAGGGTTCGGCGAGCAGTACTTC.

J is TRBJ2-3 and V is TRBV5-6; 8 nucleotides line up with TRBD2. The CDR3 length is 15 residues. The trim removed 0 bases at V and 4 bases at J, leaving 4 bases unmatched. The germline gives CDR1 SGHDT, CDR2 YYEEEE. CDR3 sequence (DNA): TGTGCCAGCAGCTTGGTGGTTAGCGGGGCAGATACGCAGTATTTT. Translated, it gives CASSLVVSGADTQYF.

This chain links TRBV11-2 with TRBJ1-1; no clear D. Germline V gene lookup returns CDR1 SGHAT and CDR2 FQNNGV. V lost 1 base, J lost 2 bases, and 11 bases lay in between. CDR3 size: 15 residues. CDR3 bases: TGTGCCAGCAGCTTAGTCAGGCATATAAACACTGAAGCTTTCTTT. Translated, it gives CASSLVRHINTEAFF.

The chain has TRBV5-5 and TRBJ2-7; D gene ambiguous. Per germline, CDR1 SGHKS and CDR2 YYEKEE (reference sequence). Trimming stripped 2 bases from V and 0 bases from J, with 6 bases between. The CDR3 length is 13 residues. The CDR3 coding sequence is TGTGCCAGCAGCTTCGGGTACTCCTACGAGCAGTACTTC. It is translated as CASSFGYSYEQYF.

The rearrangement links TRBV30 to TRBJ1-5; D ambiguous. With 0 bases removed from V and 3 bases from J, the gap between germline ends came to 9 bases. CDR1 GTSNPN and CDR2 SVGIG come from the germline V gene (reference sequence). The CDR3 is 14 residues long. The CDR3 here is CAWSVPGFNQPQHF. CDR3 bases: TGTGCCTGGAGTGTCCCGGGTTTCAATCAGCCCCAGCATTTT.

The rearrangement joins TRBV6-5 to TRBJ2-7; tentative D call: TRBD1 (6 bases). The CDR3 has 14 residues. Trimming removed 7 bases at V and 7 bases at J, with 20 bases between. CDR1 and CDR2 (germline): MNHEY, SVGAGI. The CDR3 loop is CASTQGGTQREQYF. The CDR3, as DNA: TGTGCCAGCACCCAAGGGGGAACTCAAAGGGAGCAGTACTTC.

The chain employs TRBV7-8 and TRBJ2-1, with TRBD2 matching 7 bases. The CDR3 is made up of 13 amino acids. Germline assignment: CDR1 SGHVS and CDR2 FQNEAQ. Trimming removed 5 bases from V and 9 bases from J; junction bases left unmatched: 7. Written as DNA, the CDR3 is TGTGCCAGCAGCCGATTACTAGCGTCTGAGCAGTTCTTC. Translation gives CASSRLLASEQFF.

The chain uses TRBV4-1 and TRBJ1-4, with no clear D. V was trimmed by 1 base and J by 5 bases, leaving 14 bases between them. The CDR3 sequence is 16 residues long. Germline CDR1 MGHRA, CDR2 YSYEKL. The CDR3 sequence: CASSQVNGVPNEKLFF. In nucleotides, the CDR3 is TGCGCCAGCAGCCAAGTAAACGGGGTACCCAATGAAAAACTGTTTTTT.

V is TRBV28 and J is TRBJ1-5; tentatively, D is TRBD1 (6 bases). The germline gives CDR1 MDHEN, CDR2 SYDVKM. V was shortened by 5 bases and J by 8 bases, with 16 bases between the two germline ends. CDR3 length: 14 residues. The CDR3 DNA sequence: TGTGCCAGCAGTCCGGGAGGGGGGGTGAAGCCCCAGCATTTT. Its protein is CASSPGGGVKPQHF. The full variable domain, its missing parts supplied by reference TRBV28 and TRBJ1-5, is DVKVTQSSRYLVKRTGEKVFLECVQDMDHENMFWYRQDPGLGLRLIYFSYDVKMKEKGDIPEGYSVSREKKERFSLILESASTNQTSMYLCASSPGGGVKPQHFGDGTRLSIL.

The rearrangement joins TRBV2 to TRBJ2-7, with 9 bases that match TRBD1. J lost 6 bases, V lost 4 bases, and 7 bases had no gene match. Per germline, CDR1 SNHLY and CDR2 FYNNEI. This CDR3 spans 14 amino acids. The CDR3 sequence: CASSVRQGGIEQYF. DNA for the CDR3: TGTGCCAGCAGTGTTCGACAGGGGGGAATCGAGCAGTACTTC.

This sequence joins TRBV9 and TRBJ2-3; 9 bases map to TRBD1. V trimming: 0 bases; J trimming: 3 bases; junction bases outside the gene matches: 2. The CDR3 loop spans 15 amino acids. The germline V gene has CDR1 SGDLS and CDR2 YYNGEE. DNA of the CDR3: TGTGCCAGCAGCGTAGTGGGACAGGGAACAGATACGCAGTATTTT. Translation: CASSVVGQGTDTQYF.

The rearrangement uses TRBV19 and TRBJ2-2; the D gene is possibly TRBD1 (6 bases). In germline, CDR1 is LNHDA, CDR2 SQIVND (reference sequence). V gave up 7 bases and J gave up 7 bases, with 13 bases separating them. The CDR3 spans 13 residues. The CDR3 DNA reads TGTGCCAGTAATTCAGGGGCTTTCGGGGAGCTGTTTTTT. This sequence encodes CASNSGAFGELFF.

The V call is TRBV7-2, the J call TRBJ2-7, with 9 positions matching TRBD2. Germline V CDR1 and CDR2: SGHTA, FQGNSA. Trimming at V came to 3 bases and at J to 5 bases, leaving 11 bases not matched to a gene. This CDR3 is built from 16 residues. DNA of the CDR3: TGTGCCAGCAGCTTGCTTGGGTCGCGGGGGGGCCACGAGCAGTACTTC. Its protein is CASSLLGSRGGHEQYF.

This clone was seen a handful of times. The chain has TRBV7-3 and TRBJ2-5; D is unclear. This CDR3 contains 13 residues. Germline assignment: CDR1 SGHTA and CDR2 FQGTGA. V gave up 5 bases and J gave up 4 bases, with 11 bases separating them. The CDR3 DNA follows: TGTGCCAGCAGCCGCGGCACGGGAGAGACCCAGTACTTC. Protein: CASSRGTGETQYF.

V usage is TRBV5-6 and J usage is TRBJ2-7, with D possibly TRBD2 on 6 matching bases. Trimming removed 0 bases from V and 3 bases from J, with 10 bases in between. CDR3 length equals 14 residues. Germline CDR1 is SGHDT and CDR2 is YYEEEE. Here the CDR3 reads CASSLAGGDYEQYF. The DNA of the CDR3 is TGTGCCAGCAGCTTGGCAGGAGGGGACTACGAGCAGTACTTC. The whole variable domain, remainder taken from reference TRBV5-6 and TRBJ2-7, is DAGVTQSPTHLIKTRGQQVTLRCSPKSGHDTVSWYQQALGQGPQFIFQYYEEEERQRGNFPDRFSGHQFPNYSSELNVNALLLGDSALYLCASSLAGGDYEQYFGPGTRLTVT.

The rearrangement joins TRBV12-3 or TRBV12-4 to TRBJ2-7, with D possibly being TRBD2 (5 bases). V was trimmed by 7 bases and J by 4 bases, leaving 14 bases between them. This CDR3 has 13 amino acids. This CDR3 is CASTIGLAYEQYF. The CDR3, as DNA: TGTGCCAGCACCATCGGACTCGCTTACGAGCAGTACTTC.

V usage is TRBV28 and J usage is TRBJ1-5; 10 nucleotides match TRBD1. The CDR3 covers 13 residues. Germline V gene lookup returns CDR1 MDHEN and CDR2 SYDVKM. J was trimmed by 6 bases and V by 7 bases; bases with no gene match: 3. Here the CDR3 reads CASKTGGVQPQHF. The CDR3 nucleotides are TGTGCCAGCAAGACAGGGGGCGTTCAGCCCCAGCATTTT. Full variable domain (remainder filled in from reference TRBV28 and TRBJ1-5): DVKVTQSSRYLVKRTGEKVFLECVQDMDHENMFWYRQDPGLGLRLIYFSYDVKMKEKGDIPEGYSVSREKKERFSLILESASTNQTSMYLCASKTGGVQPQHFGDGTRLSIL.

The CDR3 nucleotides are TGTGCCAGCAGTCCCAGGACAGGGGGCAGAAACAATCAGCCCCAGCATTTT. Translation: CASSPRTGGRNNQPQHF. The J gene is TRBJ1-5, the V gene TRBV6-6, with 11 bases fitting TRBD1. Losses at the gene ends were 5 bases for V and 3 bases for J; bases not matched to a gene: 9. The CDR3 runs to 17 residues. Germline CDR1 reads MNHNY; CDR2 reads SVGAGI (reference sequence).

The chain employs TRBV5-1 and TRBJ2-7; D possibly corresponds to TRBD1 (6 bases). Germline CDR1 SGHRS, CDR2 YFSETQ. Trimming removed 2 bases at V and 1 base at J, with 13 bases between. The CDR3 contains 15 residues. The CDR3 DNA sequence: TGCGCCAGCAGCTTAGGACAGAGTAATTCCTACGAGCAGTACTTC. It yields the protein CASSLGQSNSYEQYF.

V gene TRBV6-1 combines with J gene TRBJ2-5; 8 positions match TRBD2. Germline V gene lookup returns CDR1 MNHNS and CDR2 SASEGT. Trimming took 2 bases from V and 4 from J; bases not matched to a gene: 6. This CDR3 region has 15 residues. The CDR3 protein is CASSEFGGRSETQYF. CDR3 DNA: TGTGCCAGCAGTGAATTTGGCGGGAGGTCAGAGACCCAGTACTTC.

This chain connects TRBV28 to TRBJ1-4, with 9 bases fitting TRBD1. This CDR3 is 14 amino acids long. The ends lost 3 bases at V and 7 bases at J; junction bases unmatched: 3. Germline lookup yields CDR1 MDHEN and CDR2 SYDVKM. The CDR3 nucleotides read TGTGCCAGCAGTTTGGGACAGGGTTCTGAAAAACTGTTTTTT. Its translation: CASSLGQGSEKLFF.

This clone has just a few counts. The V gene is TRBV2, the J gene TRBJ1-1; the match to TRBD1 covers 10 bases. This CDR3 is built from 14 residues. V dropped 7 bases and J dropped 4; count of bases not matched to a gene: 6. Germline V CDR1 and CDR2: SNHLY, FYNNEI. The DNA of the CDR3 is TGTGCCAGCACGGGACAGGGGATGACCACTGAAGCTTTCTTT. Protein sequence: CASTGQGMTTEAFF. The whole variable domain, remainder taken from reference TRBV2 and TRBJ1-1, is EPEVTQTPSHQVTQMGQEVILRCVPISNHLYFYWYRQILGQKVEFLVSFYNNEISEKSEIFDDQFSVERPDGSNFTLKIRSTKLEDSAMYFCASTGQGMTTEAFFGQGTRLTVV.

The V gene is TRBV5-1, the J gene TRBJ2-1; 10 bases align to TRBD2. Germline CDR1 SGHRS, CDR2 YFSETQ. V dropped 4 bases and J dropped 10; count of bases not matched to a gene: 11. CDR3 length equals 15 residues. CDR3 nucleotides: TGCGCCAGCAGCGGCGGACTAGCGGCTACAGGGGAGCAGTTCTTC. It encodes CASSGGLAATGEQFF.

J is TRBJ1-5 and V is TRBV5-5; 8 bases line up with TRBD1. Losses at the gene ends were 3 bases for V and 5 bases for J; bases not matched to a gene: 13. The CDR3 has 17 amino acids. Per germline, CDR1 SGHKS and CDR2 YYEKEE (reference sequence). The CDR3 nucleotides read TGTGCCAGCAGCTCAACGCCCTTCGACAGGGGCCATCAGCCCCAGCATTTT. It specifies CASSSTPFDRGHQPQHF. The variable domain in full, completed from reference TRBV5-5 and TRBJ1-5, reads DAGVTQSPTHLIKTRGQQVTLRCSPISGHKSVSWYQQVLGQGPQFIFQYYEKEERGRGNFPDRFSARQFPNYSSELNVNALLLGDSALYLCASSSTPFDRGHQPQHFGDGTRLSIL.

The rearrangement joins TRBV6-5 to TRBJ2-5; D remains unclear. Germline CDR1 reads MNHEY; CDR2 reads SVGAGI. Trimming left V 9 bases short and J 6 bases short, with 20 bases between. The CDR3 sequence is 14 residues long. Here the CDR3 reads CASSASQVMKTQYF. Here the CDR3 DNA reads TGTGCCAGTTCGGCCTCCCAGGTGATGAAGACCCAGTACTTC.

This CDR3 is CAWSVWTGFTGELFF. CDR3 nucleotide sequence: TGTGCCTGGAGTGTCTGGACAGGGTTCACCGGGGAGCTGTTTTTT. This chain joins TRBV30 and TRBJ2-2; 8 bases line up with TRBD1. From germline, CDR1 is GTSNPN and CDR2 SVGIG (reference sequence). Germline trimming cut 0 bases from V and 4 bases from J; bases unmatched to any gene: 4. This CDR3 is built from 15 residues.